This T cell receptor beta chain originates from a study of graft-versus-host responses after intestinal transplantation. At the level of the study: Every one of the recipients received anti-thymocyte globulin induction and afterwards took tacrolimus and steroids for approximately three years.

The assay was immunoSEQ multiplex PCR, and TCRdb's table has in-frame clones only and misses some. The data show more than 25,000 clones, around 94% seen once. There are 14 residues in the CDR3. CDR1 is MRHNA, CDR2 SNTAGT, per germline. With respect to this clone: Its antigen is unknown. Germline and junction disagree at one end, which may indicate a read error.

The study, taken as a whole, reports: Among recipient marrow samples, GvH clones were found; some appeared first in ileum or blood. Individuals carrying graft-donor T cell macrochimerism showed high graft-versus-host to host-versus-graft clonal ratios in allografts.

Sequences were derived from PBMCs, sampled approximately 32 days after intestinal transplant. The chain employs TRBV6-4 and TRBJ2-7; D unclear. The clonotype comes from a human patient who received an intestinal transplant, so some T cells may come from the graft donor. The CDR3 loop reads CASLDPSLSDEQYF. CDR3 sequence (DNA): TGTGCCAGCCTGGACCCTTCACTCTCCGACGAGCAGTACTTC.